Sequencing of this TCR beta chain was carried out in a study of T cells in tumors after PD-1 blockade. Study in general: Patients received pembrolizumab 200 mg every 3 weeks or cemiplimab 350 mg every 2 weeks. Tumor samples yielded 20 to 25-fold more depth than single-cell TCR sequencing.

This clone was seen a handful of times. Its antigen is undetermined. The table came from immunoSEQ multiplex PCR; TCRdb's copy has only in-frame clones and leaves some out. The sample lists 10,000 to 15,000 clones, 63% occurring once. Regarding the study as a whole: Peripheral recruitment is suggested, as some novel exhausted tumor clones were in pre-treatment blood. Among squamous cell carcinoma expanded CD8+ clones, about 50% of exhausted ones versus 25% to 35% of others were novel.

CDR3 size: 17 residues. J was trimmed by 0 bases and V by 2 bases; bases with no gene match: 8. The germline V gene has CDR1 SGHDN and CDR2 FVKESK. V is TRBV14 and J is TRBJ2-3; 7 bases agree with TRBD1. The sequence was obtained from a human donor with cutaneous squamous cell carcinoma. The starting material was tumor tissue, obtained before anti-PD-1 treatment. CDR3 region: CASSQYGQVTSTDTQYF. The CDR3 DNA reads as TGTGCCAGCAGCCAATACGGACAGGTTACTAGCACAGATACGCAGTATTTT.